One and the same sample provided the 2 T cell receptor beta chains below, sequenced in a study of T cells in localized non-small cell lung cancer. Measured with immunoSEQ multiplex PCR; TCRdb has only the in-frame clones, and not every one. This sample has about 19,000 clones, with approximately 90% found just once. The starting material was peripheral blood, obtained before any cancer treatment. These TCRs come from a male donor at least 60 years old with stage I squamous cell lung carcinoma.

This clone was seen a single time. The chain has TRBV6-6 and TRBJ1-1; no definite D call. Germline assignment: CDR1 MNHNY and CDR2 SVGAGI (reference sequence). This CDR3 comprises 12 residues. V was cut by 4 bases and J by 1 base, with 4 bases left in between. CDR3: CASSSGNTEAFF. The CDR3 region has the DNA TGTGCCAGCAGTTCCGGGAACACTGAAGCTTTCTTT.

V usage is TRBV30 and J usage is TRBJ2-3; a possible D gene is TRBD2 (5 bases). Per the germline V gene, CDR1 is GTSNPN and CDR2 is SVGIG (reference sequence). CDR3 size: 15 residues. The V and J ends lost 1 base and 0 bases respectively, with 11 bases between them. The CDR3 nucleotides are TGTGCCTGGAGTGAGGGCGGAGGAAGCACAGATACGCAGTATTTT. Amino acid sequence: CAWSEGGGSTDTQYF.